This paragraph covers one T cell receptor (beta chain) sequence. The study recruited exposed participants who had met a COVID-19 case within 2 weeks before entry. The sample originates from a study of blood T cell repertoires in COVID-19. Study details: Collection of acute and convalescent COVID-19 samples took place in the United States, Italy and Spain.

CDR3 size: 14 residues. CDR1 and CDR2 from the germline V gene are SGDLS and YYNGEE. V lost 0 bases and J 4 bases, leaving 9 bases between the germline ends. Sequenced by immunoSEQ multiplex PCR; TCRdb stores in-frame clones only, minus some. Of about 370,000 clones in the sample, roughly nine tenths were seen once. The specimen sequenced was PBMCs or T cells enriched from blood (not recorded which). This clonotype was obtained from a woman in her 40s who had been exposed to COVID-19. J is TRBJ2-3 and V is TRBV9; TRBD2 is a possible D gene (5 bases). The CDR3 spells CASSVVGEADTQYF. CDR3 nucleotides: TGTGCCAGCAGCGTAGTCGGGGAAGCAGATACGCAGTATTTT.